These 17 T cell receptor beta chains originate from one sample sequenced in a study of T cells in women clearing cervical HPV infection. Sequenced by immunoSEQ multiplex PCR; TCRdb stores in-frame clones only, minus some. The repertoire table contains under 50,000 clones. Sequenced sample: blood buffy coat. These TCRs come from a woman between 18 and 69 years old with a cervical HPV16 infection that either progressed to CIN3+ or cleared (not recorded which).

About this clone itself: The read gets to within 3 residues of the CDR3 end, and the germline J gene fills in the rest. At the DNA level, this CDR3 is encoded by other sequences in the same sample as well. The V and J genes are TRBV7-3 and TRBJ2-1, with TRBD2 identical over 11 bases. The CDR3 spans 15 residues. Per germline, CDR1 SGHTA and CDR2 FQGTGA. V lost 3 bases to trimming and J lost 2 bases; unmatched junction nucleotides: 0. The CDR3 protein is CASSLTSGAYNEQFF. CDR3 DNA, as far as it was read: TGTGCCAGCAGCTTGACTAGCGGGGCCTACAATGAG.

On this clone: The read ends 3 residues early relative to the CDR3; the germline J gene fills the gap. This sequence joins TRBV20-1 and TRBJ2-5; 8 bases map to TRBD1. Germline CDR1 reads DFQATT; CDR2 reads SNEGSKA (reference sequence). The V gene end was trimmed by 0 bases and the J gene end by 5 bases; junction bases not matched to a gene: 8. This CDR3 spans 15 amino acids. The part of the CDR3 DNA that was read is TGCAGTGCTAGAGACCCACAGGGGGGCGTGGAGACC. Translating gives CSARDPQGGVET. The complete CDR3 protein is CSARDPQGGVETQYF.

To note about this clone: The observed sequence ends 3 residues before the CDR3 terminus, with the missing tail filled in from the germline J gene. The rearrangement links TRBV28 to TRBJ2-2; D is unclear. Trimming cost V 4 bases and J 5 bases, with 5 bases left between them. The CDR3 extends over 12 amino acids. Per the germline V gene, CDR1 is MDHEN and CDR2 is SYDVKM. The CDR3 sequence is CASSYTTGELFF. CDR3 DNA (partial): TGTGCCAGCAGTTACACAACCGGGGAG. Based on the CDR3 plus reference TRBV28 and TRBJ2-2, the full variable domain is DVKVTQSSRYLVKRTGEKVFLECVQDMDHENMFWYRQDPGLGLRLIYFSYDVKMKEKGDIPEGYSVSREKKERFSLILESASTNQTSMYLCASSYTTGELFFGEGSRLTVL.

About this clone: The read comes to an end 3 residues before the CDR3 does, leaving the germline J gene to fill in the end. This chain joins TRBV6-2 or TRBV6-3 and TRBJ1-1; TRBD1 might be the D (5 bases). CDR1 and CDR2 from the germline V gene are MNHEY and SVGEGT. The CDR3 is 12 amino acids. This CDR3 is CASSLMGGAAFF. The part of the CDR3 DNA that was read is TGTGCCAGCAGTCTCATGGGAGGGGCG.

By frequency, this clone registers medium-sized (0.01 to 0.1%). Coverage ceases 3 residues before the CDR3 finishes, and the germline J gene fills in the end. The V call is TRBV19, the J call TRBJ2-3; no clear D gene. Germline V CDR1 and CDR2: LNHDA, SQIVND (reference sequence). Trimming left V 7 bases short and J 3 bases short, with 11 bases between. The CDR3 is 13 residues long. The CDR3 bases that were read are TGTGCCAGTAATCAGCGACGAACAGATACG. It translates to CASNQRRTDT. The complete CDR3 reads CASNQRRTDTQYF.

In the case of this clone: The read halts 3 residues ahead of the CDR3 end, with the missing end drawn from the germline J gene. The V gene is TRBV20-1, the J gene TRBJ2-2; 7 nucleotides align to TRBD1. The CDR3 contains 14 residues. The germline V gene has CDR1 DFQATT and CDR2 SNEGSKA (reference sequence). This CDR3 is CSAKPGTVNEKLFF. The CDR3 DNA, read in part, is TGCAGTGCAAAACCAGGGACAGTTAATGAAAAG.

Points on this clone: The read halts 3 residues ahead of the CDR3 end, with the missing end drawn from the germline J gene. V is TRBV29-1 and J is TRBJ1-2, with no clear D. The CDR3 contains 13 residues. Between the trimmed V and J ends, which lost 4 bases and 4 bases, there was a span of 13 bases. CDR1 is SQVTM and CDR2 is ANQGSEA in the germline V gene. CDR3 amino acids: CSVVSGLGYGYTF. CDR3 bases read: TGCAGCGTTGTGTCAGGTCTGGGCTATGGC.

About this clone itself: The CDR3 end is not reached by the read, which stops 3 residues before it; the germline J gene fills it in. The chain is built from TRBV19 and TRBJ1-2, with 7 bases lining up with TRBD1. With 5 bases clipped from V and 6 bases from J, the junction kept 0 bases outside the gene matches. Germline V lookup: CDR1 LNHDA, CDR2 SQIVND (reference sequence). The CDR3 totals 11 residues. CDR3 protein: CASSDRDGYTF. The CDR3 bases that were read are TGTGCCAGTAGTGACAGGGATGGC.

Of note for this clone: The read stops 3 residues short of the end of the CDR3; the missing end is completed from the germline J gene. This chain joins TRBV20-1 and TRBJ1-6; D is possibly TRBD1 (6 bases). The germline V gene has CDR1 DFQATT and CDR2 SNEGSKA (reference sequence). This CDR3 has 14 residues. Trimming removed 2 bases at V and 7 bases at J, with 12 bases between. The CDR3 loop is CSARKQGTNSPLHF. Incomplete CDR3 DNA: TGCAGTGCTAGAAAGCAGGGGACCAATTCACCC.

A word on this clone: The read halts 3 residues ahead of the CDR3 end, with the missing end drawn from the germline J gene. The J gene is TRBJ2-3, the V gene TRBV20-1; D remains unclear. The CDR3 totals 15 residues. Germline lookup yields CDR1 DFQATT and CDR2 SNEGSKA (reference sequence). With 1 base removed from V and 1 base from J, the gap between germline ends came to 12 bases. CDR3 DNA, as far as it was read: TGCAGTGCTAGAGGCCCCAGCCAGGGCACAGATACG. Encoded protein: CSARGPSQGTDT. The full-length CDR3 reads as CSARGPSQGTDTQYF.

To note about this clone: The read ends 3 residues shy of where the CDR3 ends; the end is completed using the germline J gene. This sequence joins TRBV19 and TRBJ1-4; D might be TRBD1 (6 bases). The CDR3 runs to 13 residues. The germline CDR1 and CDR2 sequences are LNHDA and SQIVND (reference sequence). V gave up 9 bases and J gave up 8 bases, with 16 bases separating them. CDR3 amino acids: CARGPWGGEKLFF. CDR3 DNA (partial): TGTGCCAGGGGACCGTGGGGGGGCGAAAAA.

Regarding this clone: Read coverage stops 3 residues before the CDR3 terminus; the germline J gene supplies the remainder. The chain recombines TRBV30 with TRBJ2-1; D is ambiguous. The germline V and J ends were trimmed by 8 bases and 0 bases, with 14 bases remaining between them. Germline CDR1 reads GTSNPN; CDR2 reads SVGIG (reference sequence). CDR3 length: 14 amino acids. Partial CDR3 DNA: TGTGCCGGAGACGACTTCCCCTCCTACAATGAG. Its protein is CAGDDFPSYNE. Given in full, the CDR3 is CAGDDFPSYNEQFF.

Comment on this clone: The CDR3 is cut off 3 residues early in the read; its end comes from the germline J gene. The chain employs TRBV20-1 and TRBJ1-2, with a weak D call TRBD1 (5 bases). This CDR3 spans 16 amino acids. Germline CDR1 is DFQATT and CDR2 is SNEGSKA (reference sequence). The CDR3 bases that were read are TGCAGTGCTAGAGCTTTGGTTGGCTCAGGGAGAGGAGGC. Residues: CSARALVGSGRGG. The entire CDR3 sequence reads CSARALVGSGRGGYTF.

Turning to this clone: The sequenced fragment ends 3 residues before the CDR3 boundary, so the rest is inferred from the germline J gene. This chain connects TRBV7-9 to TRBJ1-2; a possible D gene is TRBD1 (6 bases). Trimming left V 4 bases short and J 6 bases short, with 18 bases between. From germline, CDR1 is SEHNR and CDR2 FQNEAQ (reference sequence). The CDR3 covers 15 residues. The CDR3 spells CASSSRAPSGDGYTF. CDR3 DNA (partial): TGTGCCAGCAGCTCTAGAGCCCCTTCAGGGGATGGC.

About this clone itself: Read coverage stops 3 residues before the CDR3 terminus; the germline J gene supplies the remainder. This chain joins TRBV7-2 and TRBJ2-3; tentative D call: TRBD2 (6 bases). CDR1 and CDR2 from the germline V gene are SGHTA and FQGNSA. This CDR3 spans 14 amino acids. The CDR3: CASSLVSGQETQYF. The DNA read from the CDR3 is TGTGCCAGCAGCTTGGTTAGCGGACAAGAGACG.

The DNA read from the CDR3 is TGCGCCAGCAGCCCAGCTGGGGGCAGAAGCTACGAG. As protein: CASSPAGGRSYE. From start to end, the CDR3 is CASSPAGGRSYEQYF. The J gene is TRBJ2-7, the V gene TRBV4-1; D is perhaps TRBD1 (6 bases). The read ends 3 residues before the CDR3 terminus; that terminus is restored from the germline J gene. In germline, CDR1 is MGHRA, CDR2 YSYEKL. The V end was cut by 4 bases, the J end by 3 bases, with 16 bases between. CDR3 length: 15 residues.

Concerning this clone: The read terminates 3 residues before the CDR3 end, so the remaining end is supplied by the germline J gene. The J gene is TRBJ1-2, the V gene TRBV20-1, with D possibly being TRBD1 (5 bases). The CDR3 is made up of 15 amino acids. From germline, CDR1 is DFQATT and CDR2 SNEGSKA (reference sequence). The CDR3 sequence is CSAISGRGTYNDYTF. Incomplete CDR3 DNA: TGCAGTGCTATAAGCGGGAGAGGGACCTACAATGAC.